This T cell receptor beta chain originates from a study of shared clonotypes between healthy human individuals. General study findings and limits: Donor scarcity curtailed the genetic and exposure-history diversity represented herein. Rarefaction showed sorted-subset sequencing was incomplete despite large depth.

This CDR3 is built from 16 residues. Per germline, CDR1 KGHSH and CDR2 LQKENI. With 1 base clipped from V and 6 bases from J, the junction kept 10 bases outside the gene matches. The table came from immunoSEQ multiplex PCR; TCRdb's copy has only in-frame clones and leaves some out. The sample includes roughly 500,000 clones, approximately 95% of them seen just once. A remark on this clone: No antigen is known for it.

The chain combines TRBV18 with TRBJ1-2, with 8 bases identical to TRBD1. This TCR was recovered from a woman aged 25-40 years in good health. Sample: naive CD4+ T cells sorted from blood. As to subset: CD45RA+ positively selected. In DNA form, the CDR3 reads TGTGCCAGCTCACCACGTACAGGACAGGGAGGGGATGGCTACACCTTC. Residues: CASSPRTGQGGDGYTF.